The 7 T cell receptor beta chains presented below share a single source sample, sequenced in a study of T cell responses to AZD1222 COVID-19 vaccine. Assay used: immunoSEQ multiplex PCR; TCRdb lists only in-frame clones, some missing. The sample has approximately 140,000 clones, more than 75% seen once; the top ten hold around 4.3%. The sample here was peripheral blood, taken on day 0 of MenACWY control vaccination. All receptors come from an adult in good health.

V and J are TRBV6-5 and TRBJ2-5; TRBD1 matches 8 bases. The ends lost 6 bases at V and 5 bases at J; junction bases unmatched: 11. The CDR3 loop spans 15 amino acids. The germline V gene has CDR1 MNHEY and CDR2 SVGAGI. The chain's CDR3 is CASRPTRTGRETQYF. The CDR3 DNA reads TGTGCCAGCAGACCGACCCGGACAGGGCGGGAGACCCAGTACTTC.

The rearrangement joins TRBV9 to TRBJ2-3; no definite D call. Between the trimmed V and J ends, which lost 3 bases and 2 bases, there was a span of 22 bases. Germline-derived CDR1 and CDR2 are SGDLS and YYNGEE. This CDR3 comprises 18 residues. CDR3 amino acids: CASSAAMGPPMVTDTQYF. The CDR3 DNA reads as TGTGCCAGCAGCGCAGCAATGGGCCCACCTATGGTCACAGATACGCAGTATTTT.

Regarding this clone: The same CDR3 arises from other DNA sequences in this sample as well. The V gene is TRBV6-5, the J gene TRBJ1-6; 9 positions agree with TRBD1. The CDR3 totals 14 residues. Germline V gene lookup returns CDR1 MNHEY and CDR2 SVGAGI. Trimming cost V 6 bases and J 7 bases; bases outside gene matches: 4. The CDR3 DNA follows: TGTGCCAGCAGCCGAGGACAGGGGAATTCACCCCTCCACTTT. Amino acid sequence: CASSRGQGNSPLHF.

This rearrangement joins TRBV7-9 to TRBJ2-3; possibly TRBD1 or TRBD2 for D (5 bases each). Germline assignment: CDR1 SEHNR and CDR2 FQNEAQ (reference sequence). The V and J ends lost 4 bases and 1 base respectively, with 12 bases between them. This CDR3 spans 15 amino acids. The CDR3, as DNA: TGTGCCAGCAGCTACCCCCGGGACGGCACAGATACGCAGTATTTT. Translating gives CASSYPRDGTDTQYF.

The chain recombines TRBV15 with TRBJ1-4; no reliable D call. Deletions cut 4 bases from V and 7 bases from J, with 10 bases between. Looked up from germline, CDR1 is LNHNV and CDR2 is YYDKDF (reference sequence). The length of the CDR3 is 13 residues. The CDR3: CATSKYDSEKLFF. The DNA of the CDR3 is TGTGCCACCAGCAAATATGATAGTGAAAAACTGTTTTTT.

To note about this clone: The same CDR3 can be traced to other DNA sequences in this sample. The chain is built from TRBV9 and TRBJ2-1; TRBD1 is a possible D gene (5 bases). CDR1 is SGDLS, CDR2 YYNGEE, per germline. Trimming took off 2 bases at V and 7 bases at J, with 13 bases between the two ends. There are 14 residues in the CDR3. The CDR3 loop reads CASSVGNRQNEQFF. The CDR3 coding sequence is TGTGCCAGCAGCGTGGGAAACAGGCAAAATGAGCAGTTCTTC.

The rearrangement links TRBV6-1 to TRBJ1-5; D might be TRBD1 (5 bases). The V and J ends lost 1 base and 4 bases respectively, with 11 bases between them. The CDR3 totals 15 residues. CDR1 is MNHNS and CDR2 is SASEGT in the germline V gene. Here the CDR3 DNA reads TGTGCCAGCAGTGAAGGGGGGACGGTGAATCAGCCCCAGCATTTT. It encodes CASSEGGTVNQPQHF.